The T cell receptor (beta chain) described here comes from a study of blood T cell repertoires in COVID-19. Sequenced by immunoSEQ multiplex PCR; TCRdb stores in-frame clones only, minus some. The sample comprises roughly 400,000 clones, about nine tenths of which are singletons, and about 0.83% rests with the top ten. V trimming: 6 bases; J trimming: 8 bases; junction bases outside the gene matches: 4. Germline V CDR1 and CDR2: MNHEY, SVGAGI. The CDR3 spans 13 residues. The sequence was obtained from a woman aged 40 to 50 who had been exposed to COVID-19. This chain joins TRBV6-5 and TRBJ1-4, with TRBD1 identical over 9 bases. Sequences were obtained from PBMCs or T cells enriched from blood (not recorded which). The CDR3 spells CASSRGTGEKLFF. The CDR3 bases are TGTGCCAGCAGCCGGGGGACAGGGGAAAAACTGTTTTTT.